This T cell receptor beta chain is drawn from a study of blood T cell repertoires in COVID-19. Study overall: Sample material is recorded as cDNA or gDNA derived from T cells, B-cell-depleted T cells, or PBMCs.

Trimming removed 6 bases from V and 1 base from J, with 9 bases in between. The CDR3 is 13 amino acids. This table comes from immunoSEQ multiplex PCR, and its TCRdb copy is limited to in-frame clones, with some not included. The sample records 99,000 or so clones, roughly 80% being singletons. This clonotype was obtained from a man aged 55 to 70 with acute or convalescent COVID-19. Material for sequencing was peripheral blood. The V gene is TRBV12-3 or TRBV12-4, the J gene TRBJ2-5, with a weak D call TRBD2 (5 bases). In DNA, the CDR3 is TGTGCCAGCAGAGACTATCCCCAAGAGACCCAGTACTTC. Protein product: CASRDYPQETQYF.